The following is a T cell receptor beta chain sequence with its context. In the authors' workflow: Scientists estimated how many nucleated cells there were by amplifying reference gene primers. Sequencing used immunoSEQ multiplex PCR; TCRdb keeps in-frame clones, though not all of them. That table supplies the V and J calls and clone size; D and trimming were determined from the DNA. Among roughly 120,000 clones listed, about 88% were seen once. There are 14 residues in the CDR3. Germline CDR1 SGHRS, CDR2 YFSETQ. Trimming removed 4 bases from V and 4 bases from J; junction bases left unmatched: 5. The record originates from a study of blood T cell repertoires in COVID-19. Study summary: Acute-phase and convalescent COVID-19 samples originated in the United States, Italy and Spain. PBMCs, B-cell-depleted T cells, or T cells were the source of the cDNA or gDNA that made up the material.

Patients of the Seattle cohort, enrolled during active infection, were followed longitudinally. The sequence derives from a man aged 55 to 70 with COVID-19, enrolled during active disease. The rearrangement joins TRBV5-1 to TRBJ2-4; TRBD1 matches 7 bases. Material: peripheral blood. Written as DNA, the CDR3 is TGCGCCAGCAGCCCCCGGGGACAGAAAAACATTCAGTACTTC. Translated: CASSPRGQKNIQYF. The entire variable domain, with the rest obtained from reference TRBV5-1 and TRBJ2-4, is as follows: KAGVTQTPRYLIKTRGQQVTLSCSPISGHRSVSWYQQTPGQGLQFLFEYFSETQRNKGNFPGRFSGRQFSNSRSEMNVSTLELGDSALYLCASSPRGQKNIQYFGAGTRLSVL.